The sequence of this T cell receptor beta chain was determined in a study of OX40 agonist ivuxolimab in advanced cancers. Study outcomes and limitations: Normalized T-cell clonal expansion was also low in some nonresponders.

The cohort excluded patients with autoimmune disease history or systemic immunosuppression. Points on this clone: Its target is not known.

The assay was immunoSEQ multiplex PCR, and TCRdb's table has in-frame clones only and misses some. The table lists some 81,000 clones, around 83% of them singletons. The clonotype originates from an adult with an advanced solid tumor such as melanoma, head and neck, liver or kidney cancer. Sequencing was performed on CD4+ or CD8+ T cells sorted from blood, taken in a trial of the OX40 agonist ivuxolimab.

CDR3 in amino acids: CASSPGDPLNTEAFF. The CDR3 DNA is TGCGCCAGCAGCCCGGGGGACCCTTTGAACACTGAAGCTTTCTTT. The gene calls are TRBV5-1 and TRBJ1-1, with D maybe TRBD1 (5 bases). The length of the CDR3 is 15 residues. V lost 4 bases and J lost 0, with 13 bases in between. CDR1 SGHRS and CDR2 YFSETQ come from the germline V gene.